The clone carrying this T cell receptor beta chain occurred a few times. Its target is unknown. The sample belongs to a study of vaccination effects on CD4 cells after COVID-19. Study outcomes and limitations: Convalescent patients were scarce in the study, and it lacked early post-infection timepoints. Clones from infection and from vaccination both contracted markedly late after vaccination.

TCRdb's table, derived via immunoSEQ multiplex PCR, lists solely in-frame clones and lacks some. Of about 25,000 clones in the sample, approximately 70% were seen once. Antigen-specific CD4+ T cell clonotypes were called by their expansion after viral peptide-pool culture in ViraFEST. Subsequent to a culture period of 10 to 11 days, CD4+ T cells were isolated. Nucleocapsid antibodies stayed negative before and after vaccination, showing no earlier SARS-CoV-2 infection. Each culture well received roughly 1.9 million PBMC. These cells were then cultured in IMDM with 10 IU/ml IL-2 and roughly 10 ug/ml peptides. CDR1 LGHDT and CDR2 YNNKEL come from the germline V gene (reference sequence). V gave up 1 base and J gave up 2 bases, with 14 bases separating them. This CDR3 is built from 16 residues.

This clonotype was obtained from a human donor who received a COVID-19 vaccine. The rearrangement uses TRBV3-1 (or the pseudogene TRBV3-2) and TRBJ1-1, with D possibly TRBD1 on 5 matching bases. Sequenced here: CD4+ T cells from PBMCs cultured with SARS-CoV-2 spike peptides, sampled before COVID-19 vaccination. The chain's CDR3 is CASSQGRGIINTEAFF. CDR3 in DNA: TGTGCCAGCAGCCAAGGAAGGGGTATAATAAACACTGAAGCTTTCTTT.